This is a list of T cell receptor beta chains from one sample in a study of blood T cell repertoires in COVID-19. Repertoires were generated with immunoSEQ multiplex PCR, while TCRdb's copy carries only in-frame clones and drops some. This repertoire shows approximately 170,000 clones, around 84% found once; its top ten account for roughly 6%. Sequencing was carried out using PBMCs or T cells enriched from blood (not recorded which). The receptors originated from a man aged 40-50 years who had recovered from COVID-19. Each CDR3 is given with its conserved first and last residue. D genes are given only for firm matches. Expanded clones are given a class, and other clones once, few, many or no size at all.

d_gene | abundance | j_gene | v_gene | CDR3nt | CDR3aa
- | once | TRBJ2-3 | TRBV11-2 | TGTGCCAGCAGTCGGACTAACACAGATACGCAGTATTTT | CASSRTNTDTQYF
TRBD2 | - | TRBJ2-3 | TRBV3-1/TRBV3-2 | TGTGCCAGCAGCCAAGATGCGGCGGGGGGACCGAGCACAGATACGCAGTATTTT | CASSQDAAGGPSTDTQYF
- | - | TRBJ2-1 | TRBV10-3 | TGTGCCATCAGTGAGTCGTCTAGCGTGTACAATGAGCAGTTCTTC | CAISESSSVYNEQFF
TRBD1 | - | TRBJ2-5 | TRBV24-1 | TGTGCCACCAGTGCACCTAGCTCCGGGACAGGGGCCGGGGGGACCCAGTACTTC | CATSAPSSGTGAGGTQYF
TRBD2 | - | TRBJ2-5 | TRBV20-1 | TGCAGTGCTAGTCTAAATAGCGGGGGGGCCCAGGAGACCCAGTACTTC | CSASLNSGGAQETQYF
- | - | TRBJ1-3 | TRBV11-2 | TGTGCCAGCAGTCCGCAGGGAAATGGAAACACCATATATTTT | CASSPQGNGNTIYF
TRBD1 | - | TRBJ1-5 | TRBV6-5 | TGTGCCAGCAGTCGACAGGGCGGTCAGCCCCAGCATTTT | CASSRQGGQPQHF
- | - | TRBJ1-1 | TRBV24-1 | TGTGCCACCAGCGAACCCGGGGGTACTGAAGCTTTCTTT | CATSEPGGTEAFF
- | - | TRBJ1-2 | TRBV25-1 | TGTGCCAGCAGTGTCGGAGAAACAGGCGGCTACACCTTC | CASSVGETGGYTF
TRBD2 | - | TRBJ2-1 | TRBV30 | TGTGCCTGGAAGACGGGGGGGAATGAGCAGTTCTTC | CAWKTGGNEQFF
- | - | TRBJ1-1 | TRBV12-3/TRBV12-4 | TGTGCCAGCAGTTTAAACAGGCTCGAAGCTTTCTTT | CASSLNRLEAFF
TRBD2 | - | TRBJ2-1 | TRBV15 | TGTGCCACCAGCAGAGTCGGGACTAGCGGGGACTACAATGAGCAGTTCTTC | CATSRVGTSGDYNEQFF
- | - | TRBJ2-7 | TRBV14 | TGTGCCAGCAGCCAAGATCTAGCACGCTACGAGCAGTACTTC | CASSQDLARYEQYF
- | many | TRBJ2-4 | TRBV6-5 | TGTGCCAGCAGTTACTCGACAGGTTTCATTCAGTACTTC | CASSYSTGFIQYF
- | once | TRBJ2-7 | TRBV29-1 | TGCAGCGTTGTTAGGATGACGGGCGAGCAGTACTTC | CSVVRMTGEQYF
- | - | TRBJ1-1 | TRBV4-1 | TGCGCCAGCCAACGCGGATCGAACACTGAAGCTTTCTTT | CASQRGSNTEAFF
- | - | TRBJ2-5 | TRBV9 | TGTGCCAGCAGCGGGGGGGGCGGAGAGACCCAGTACTTC | CASSGGGGETQYF